This T cell receptor (beta chain) derives from a study of blood T cell repertoires in COVID-19. TCRdb's table, derived via immunoSEQ multiplex PCR, lists solely in-frame clones and lacks some. This table has around 400,000 clones, 80% to 90% appearing once. Germline V gene lookup returns CDR1 SGHVS and CDR2 FQNEAQ. The CDR3 extends over 16 amino acids. Trimming removed 5 bases at V and 0 bases at J, with 14 bases between. The sequencing input was peripheral blood. This sequence was found in a woman in her sixties with COVID-19, enrolled during active disease. This chain links TRBV7-8 with TRBJ1-3; D is unclear. The chain's CDR3 is CASSVNSPLSGNTIYF. DNA for the CDR3: TGTGCCAGCAGCGTTAATAGTCCCCTCTCTGGAAACACCATATATTTT.